This entry lists 4 T cell receptor beta chains sequenced from one sample in a study of molecular identifiers for immune sequencing clone quantification. One entry per CDR3 protein, called by TCRdb with MiXCR from the PCR reads. The sample includes more than 50,000 distinct CDR3 sequences, around a fifth seen only once; the top ten take approximately 1.5%. The sequenced sample consisted of naive CD8+ T cells from blood, with Jurkat cell RNA spiked in. Subset here: FACS-sorted CD8+CD4-CCR7+CD45RA+ naive T cells. The receptor source for this set is a human donor in good health. Some libraries in this study had Jurkat cell RNA spiked in.

V and J are TRBV19 and TRBJ1-4; D is undetermined. The V end lost 4 bases, the J end lost 2 bases, and 11 bases lay between the germline ends. The CDR3 spans 15 residues. Germline CDR1 reads LNHDA; CDR2 reads SQIVND (reference sequence). The CDR3 sequence: CASSKRGPTNEKLFF. The CDR3 DNA is TGTGCCAGTAGTAAACGGGGTCCCACTAATGAAAAACTGTTTTTT.

For this clonotype: This may come from a read error, since a much larger clone is one base off. V is TRBV4-3 and J is TRBJ1-5, with D perhaps matching TRBD1 (6 bases). The germline gives CDR1 LGHNA, CDR2 YSLEER. The CDR3 consists of 15 residues. The CDR3 nucleotides are TGCGCCAGCAGCCAAGATCGGGACAACAATCAGCCCCGGCATTTT. Its protein product is CASSQDRDNNQPRHF.

In this sample, this clonotype turned up many times. The V call is TRBV4-3, the J call TRBJ2-3; TRBD2 is a possible D gene (6 bases). CDR3 length: 17 residues. V lost 0 bases, J lost 2 bases, and 15 bases lay in between. Per the germline V gene, CDR1 is LGHNA and CDR2 is YSLEER. The CDR3, as DNA: TGCGCCAGCAGCCAAGACCCTGCTGGGGGGTACACAGATACGCAGTATTTT. Translating gives CASSQDPAGGYTDTQYF.

The rearrangement links TRBV19 to TRBJ2-1; D might be TRBD1 (5 bases). The CDR3 has 14 residues. Trimming cost V 5 bases and J 5 bases, with 13 bases left between them. From germline, CDR1 is LNHDA and CDR2 SQIVND (reference sequence). The CDR3 reads CASSYRSPNNEQFF. The CDR3 region has the DNA TGTGCCAGTAGTTACAGGTCCCCCAACAATGAGCAGTTCTTC.